One TCR beta chain is described in this entry. Its antigen is as yet unknown. Exposure to brentuximab vedotin varied, and each patient had relapsed following autologous stem cell transplantation. This record belongs to a study of PD-1 blockade in classical Hodgkin lymphoma. Study-wide points: Prior therapy or disease activity may underlie the repertoire differences, whose causes remain undefined. By cycle point C4D1, TCR diversity had risen significantly in CD4+ cells (but not CD8+ cells).

The CDR3 has 14 amino acids. Per germline, CDR1 SEHNR and CDR2 FQNEAQ (reference sequence). V lost 0 bases to trimming and J lost 8 bases, with 13 bases between them. The data were produced by immunoSEQ multiplex PCR, yet TCRdb's version contains in-frame clones alone and is incomplete. The profile covers 46,000 or so clones, with approximately 73% appearing a single time and about 10% taken by the ten largest. The source material was peripheral blood mononuclear cells (PBMCs), sampled at baseline. The chain employs TRBV7-9 and TRBJ1-1; D perhaps matches TRBD1 (6 bases). The TCR was taken from a human donor with classical Hodgkin lymphoma. The CDR3 bases are TGTGCCAGCAGCTTAGCTAGGGGGACGCCCGAAGCTTTCTTT. Translation gives CASSLARGTPEAFF.